These T cell receptor beta chains were read from a single sample in a study of cytomegalovirus exposure and HLA in healthy donors. Assay: immunoSEQ multiplex PCR; the TCRdb copy retains only in-frame clones and omits some. In the table there are about 130,000 clones, over 60% of which are singletons. The sample comprised PBMCs. These receptors all come from a female donor in good health and CMV-seronegative. The CDR3 runs from the conserved cysteine through the conserved F or W. Clone size is shown for a subset of rows, as once, few, many or a class of expanded clone.

v_gene	abundance	CDR3aa
TRBV28	few	CASSLADRNNQPQHF
TRBV30	NA	CAWRRGQGYTF
TRBV4-1	NA	CASSQEGSGGLETQYF
TRBV7-9	NA	CASSPQGARGTEAFF
TRBV27	NA	CASSFKGSNQPQHF
TRBV4-2	NA	CASSPSSGAGYNEQFF
TRBV4-2	few	CASSQATYSATYNEQFF
TRBV5-6	few	CASSLGGATNEKLFF
TRBV4-2	once	CASSQAGAGVDNEQFF
TRBV5-1	NA	CASRNNSGANVLTF
TRBV5-1	few	CATHDRGKVGDTQYF
TRBV29-1	NA	CSVEEGTGNYGYTF
TRBV18	NA	CASSPPGTDYTEAFF
TRBV19	NA	CASSIHRGTNYGYTF
TRBV5-4	NA	CASSLGSGRENTEAFF
TRBV5-4	NA	CASSSKTGPGSYNEQFF
TRBV4-2	NA	CASSQDPSGGAYEQYF
TRBV28	NA	CASSSGLAATGELFF
TRBV19	NA	CASSPGTGAGANVLTF
TRBV6-4	few	CASSAETGSGANVLTF
TRBV15	NA	CATSRALAGGGTQYF
TRBV11-1	NA	CASSGRASDYNEQFF
TRBV6-4	few	CASSPTGSTEAFF
TRBV5-1	NA	CASSPLSTGKNEQFF
TRBV10-3	NA	CAISELLTGASGNTIYF
TRBV4-2	NA	CASSLFGQVGTEAFF
TRBV2	NA	CASSDDRGSEKLFF
TRBV6-5	NA	CASRLTLNTEAFF
TRBV2	once	CASSEKGSGANGLTF
TRBV7-6	NA	CASSFEVGTHNEQFF
TRBV5-8	NA	CASSLRGADTQYF
TRBV11-2	NA	CASSSNTGTSYF
TRBV5-4	NA	CASSYGQIKAFF
TRBV19	once	CASSLRNSQYF
TRBV7-6	once	CASSLSGFGVDYGYTF
TRBV5-1	few	CASSLGGSEEQYF
TRBV7-2	NA	CASSLVRTSGRLNEQFF
TRBV7-7	NA	CASSLRVGEKLFF
TRBV28	NA	CASSLAGTGDEKLFF